This T cell receptor beta chain appears in the sequencing data of a study of T cell changes during pregnancy in multiple sclerosis. Trimming at V came to 7 bases and at J to 3 bases, leaving 3 bases not matched to a gene. Germline CDR1 and CDR2: MNHEY and SMNVEV (reference sequence). The length of the CDR3 is 13 residues. This table comes from immunoSEQ multiplex PCR, and its TCRdb copy is limited to in-frame clones, with some not included. Here the sample spans around 59,000 clones, around 93% being singletons. Sequenced here: peripheral blood, sampled in the first trimester of pregnancy. The chain couples TRBV27 to TRBJ2-5, with 9 nucleotides matching TRBD2. The sequence came from a female donor with multiple sclerosis, enrolled in a pregnancy study. The CDR3 region is CASMASGKETQYF. CDR3 sequence (DNA): TGTGCCAGCATGGCTAGCGGGAAAGAGACCCAGTACTTC.